A selection of T cell receptor beta chains follows, all from one sample in a study of cytomegalovirus exposure and HLA in healthy donors. TCRdb's copy holds only in-frame clones and misses some; the assay was immunoSEQ multiplex PCR. This sample has 150,000 to 170,000 clones; around 81% occur once, and the top ten carry around 6%. The sequenced sample was PBMCs. Receptors were obtained from a woman aged 40 to 50 in good health and CMV-seropositive. Each CDR3 is given with its conserved first and last residue. D genes are given only for firm matches. Some rows mark clone size as missing; the rest say once, few, many or name a class of expanded clone.

TRBD2	TRBJ2-1	.	TRBV7-8	TGTGCCAGCAGCTTGGGAGGGCGTGGGGAGCAGTTCTTC	CASSLGGRGEQFF
TRBD1	TRBJ1-4	.	TRBV5-1	TGCGCCAGCAGCTTGGACAGGGGGTCAGCAACTAATGAAAAACTGTTTTTT	CASSLDRGSATNEKLFF
.	TRBJ1-5	.	TRBV2	TGTGCCAGCATCGAAAGGCAGGGGCCGTATAGCAATCAGCCCCAGCATTTT	CASIERQGPYSNQPQHF
.	TRBJ1-2	.	TRBV6-1	TGTGCCAGCAGTGAAGCGTTAGGTATAGGTGGGGACACTAACTATGGCTACACCTTC	CASSEALGIGGDTNYGYTF
TRBD1	TRBJ1-1	.	TRBV6-1	TGTGCCAGCAGTGACCCGGGACAGTTGAACACTGAAGCTTTCTTT	CASSDPGQLNTEAFF
TRBD2	TRBJ2-2	.	TRBV9	TGTGCCAGCAGCGTTAGCGGGAGTGTCACCGGGGAGCTGTTTTTT	CASSVSGSVTGELFF
TRBD2	TRBJ2-1	.	TRBV18	TGTGCCAGCTCACCGGTTAGCGGGGGTTTCAATGAGCAGTTCTTC	CASSPVSGGFNEQFF
TRBD1	TRBJ2-7	once	TRBV7-3	TGTGCCAGCAGCTTAACGGGGACAGGGTCAGACGAGCAGTACTTC	CASSLTGTGSDEQYF
.	TRBJ1-2	.	TRBV27	TGTGCCAGCACCCGACAGGTTTCTAACTATGGCTACACCTTC	CASTRQVSNYGYTF
TRBD2	TRBJ2-3	.	TRBV6-4	TGTGCCGGGGGGGGTGCAGATACGCAGTATTTT	CAGGGADTQYF
.	TRBJ1-5	.	TRBV6-5	TGTGCCAGCAGTTACTATTGGGGGGAAGCGAATCAGCCCCAGCATTTT	CASSYYWGEANQPQHF
TRBD1	TRBJ1-1	.	TRBV2	TGTGCCAGCAGCGAACGGGACAGGTCCTGGGTGGAGAGCACTGAAGCTTTCTTT	CASSERDRSWVESTEAFF
TRBD1	TRBJ2-4	.	TRBV19	TGTGCCAGCTCCCTTCACGGGACAGTACAGCTGTTAGCCAAAAACATTCAGTACTTC	CASSLHGTVQLLAKNIQYF
.	TRBJ1-2	.	TRBV30	TGTGCCTGGAGTGTAACTTATCCGAATCGGGGGGGCTACACCTTC	CAWSVTYPNRGGYTF
TRBD1	TRBJ2-7	.	TRBV27	TGTGCCAGCAGTTTATCCCGTCGACAGGGTGTGAATCGGAACGAGCAGTACTTC	CASSLSRRQGVNRNEQYF
.	TRBJ2-7	.	TRBV5-1	TGCGCCAGCAGCTTCAGGCTGCCGGACTACGAGCAGTACTTC	CASSFRLPDYEQYF
.	TRBJ1-1	.	TRBV5-1	TGCGCCAGCAGCCGTTCAACAGGGCCCGCTACTGAAGCTTTCTTT	CASSRSTGPATEAFF
.	TRBJ2-7	.	TRBV21-1	TGTGCCAGCAGCAAGAGCGGGAGCTCCTACGAGCAGTACTTC	CASSKSGSSYEQYF
TRBD1	TRBJ2-7	.	TRBV5-4	TGTGCCAGCAGCTTGGACAGGGGGTACGAGCAGTACTTC	CASSLDRGYEQYF
.	TRBJ2-7	.	TRBV7-9	TGTGCCAGCAGCTTAGCGTCCGGGTATCACGAGCAGTACTTC	CASSLASGYHEQYF
TRBD1	TRBJ2-1	.	TRBV6-1	TGTGCCAGCAGTCCGGGACAGGGGGGGTTGAATGAGCAGTTCTTC	CASSPGQGGLNEQFF
.	TRBJ2-3	.	TRBV5-6	TGTGCCAGCAGCTTGAAAGCAGGGACGCAGTATTTT	CASSLKAGTQYF
.	TRBJ2-3	.	TRBV27	TGTGCCAGCAGTTTTGGTGCTAGCAAGGCAGATACGCAGTATTTT	CASSFGASKADTQYF
TRBD1	TRBJ1-2	once	TRBV7-2	TGTGCCAGCAGCGACAGGGGTTTTGGCTATGGCTACACCTTC	CASSDRGFGYGYTF
.	TRBJ2-7	.	TRBV27	TGTGCCAGCAGTTTGACGACAGCAACCTACGAGCAGTACTTC	CASSLTTATYEQYF
.	TRBJ2-3	.	TRBV9	TGTGCCAGCAGCGTAGATGTAAGCACAGATACGCAGTATTTT	CASSVDVSTDTQYF
TRBD1	TRBJ1-1	few	TRBV19	TGTGCCAGTAGTCGGGACAGGGGTGAAGCTTTCTTT	CASSRDRGEAFF
.	TRBJ2-5	.	TRBV6-1	TGTGCCAGCAACCCAGAGACTAGGGTGGGGGAGACCCAGTACTTC	CASNPETRVGETQYF
TRBD1	TRBJ1-4	.	TRBV11-2	TGTGCCAGCAGCTCGGGACAGGGTGGGGAAAAACTGTTTTTT	CASSSGQGGEKLFF
TRBD1	TRBJ2-1	.	TRBV5-1	TGCGCCAGCAGCTTGGGAGGGGGCATGGGTAATGAGCAGTTCTTC	CASSLGGGMGNEQFF
.	TRBJ1-1	.	TRBV4-1	TGCGCCAGCAGCCAAGATCGAAACAGAATGAAAACTGAAGCTTTCTTT	CASSQDRNRMKTEAFF
TRBD1	TRBJ2-3	.	TRBV7-9	TGTGCCAGCAGCCTGGGCCCGCAGGGGGCGCAGTATTTT	CASSLGPQGAQYF
TRBD2	TRBJ2-7	.	TRBV30	TGTGCCTGGAGTGTAGGGGCGGGAGGGCCCTACGAGCAGTACTTC	CAWSVGAGGPYEQYF
.	TRBJ2-2	.	TRBV11-3	TGTGCCAGCAGCTTAGCACAGGGAAACACCGGGGAGCTGTTTTTT	CASSLAQGNTGELFF
.	TRBJ2-1	once	TRBV19	TGTGCCAGTAGTTTCGGCGGGATATATGACAATGAGCAGTTCTTC	CASSFGGIYDNEQFF
TRBD2	TRBJ2-7	.	TRBV5-1	TGCGCCAGCGGGGGGGGAGGGTACGAGCAGTACTTC	CASGGGGYEQYF
.	TRBJ2-1	.	TRBV27	TGTGCCAGCAGACAGTTATACAATGAGCAGTTCTTC	CASRQLYNEQFF
.	TRBJ1-2	.	TRBV30	TGTGCCTGGGACCCTGTAGGACAAGGCTATGGCTACACCTTC	CAWDPVGQGYGYTF
.	TRBJ2-5	.	TRBV6-5	TGTGCCAGCAGTTACTCGGGCAGGGAAGTTCACGAGACCCAGTACTTC	CASSYSGREVHETQYF
.	TRBJ2-1	.	TRBV7-6	TGTGCCAGCAGCTTAAGCCCCTCCTACAATGAGCAGTTCTTC	CASSLSPSYNEQFF
TRBD1	TRBJ2-4	.	TRBV5-1	TGCGCCAGCAGCCCCGGGACAGGGGGTTACATTCAGTACTTC	CASSPGTGGYIQYF
.	TRBJ1-3	.	TRBV6-1	TGTGCCAGCAGCGAGACTCACTCTGGAAACACCATATATTTT	CASSETHSGNTIYF
TRBD1	TRBJ1-3	once	TRBV6-1	TGTGCCAGCAGTGAGCCGGGACAGGGGCGAGGAAACACCATATATTTT	CASSEPGQGRGNTIYF
.	TRBJ2-7	.	TRBV7-9	TGTGCCAGCAGCTTAGTCGGGAGCCCTTCCTACGAGCAGTACTTC	CASSLVGSPSYEQYF
.	TRBJ2-6	.	TRBV9	TGTGCCAGCAGTCTGACTGGCACTGGCTCTGGGGCCAACGTCCTGACTTTC	CASSLTGTGSGANVLTF
TRBD1	TRBJ2-7	.	TRBV5-6	TGTGCCAGCAGCTTATCAGGACAGGGGATCTACGAGCAGTACTTC	CASSLSGQGIYEQYF
TRBD1	TRBJ1-2	.	TRBV6-1	TGTGCCAGCAGTGTTGGACAGGGGGGGGCGGGGGCCTATGGCTACACCTTC	CASSVGQGGAGAYGYTF
TRBD2	TRBJ2-3	.	TRBV19	TGTGCCAGTAAGCAGCGGGGGACAGATACGCAGTATTTT	CASKQRGTDTQYF
.	TRBJ2-2	.	TRBV7-3	TGTGCCAGCAGCCCCATAGGTGTAGGAGGAGGCGGGGAGCTGTTTTTT	CASSPIGVGGGGELFF
.	TRBJ2-1	.	TRBV29-1	TGCAGCGTTGTGTGGGGGGGGCCTTACAATGAGCAGTTCTTC	CSVVWGGPYNEQFF
.	TRBJ2-4	.	TRBV6-1	TGTGCCAGCAGTGATCAAGGGGGGGTCGCCAAAAACATTCAGTACTTC	CASSDQGGVAKNIQYF
TRBD2	TRBJ2-1	few	TRBV9	TGTGCCAGCAGCCCTCGACTAGCGGGAGGGGACAATGAGCAGTTCTTC	CASSPRLAGGDNEQFF
TRBD1	TRBJ2-6	.	TRBV25-1	TGTGCCAGTTCAGGGGGCCGCGCCTTCTCTGGGGCCAACGTCCTGACTTTC	CASSGGRAFSGANVLTF
TRBD2	TRBJ2-1	.	TRBV14	TGTGCCAGCAGCAACGGAGCACTAGCGGCGGATGAGCAGTTCTTC	CASSNGALAADEQFF
.	TRBJ2-1	.	TRBV19	TGTGCCAGCGCCTCCAGAAATGAGCAGTTCTTC	CASASRNEQFF
TRBD1	TRBJ2-5	.	TRBV6-1	TGTGCCAGCAGTGGACAGGGTACGGAGACCCAGTACTTC	CASSGQGTETQYF
TRBD1	TRBJ1-2	few	TRBV19	TGTGCCAGTAGTCCGGGACAGGGGGTTTATGGCTACACCTTC	CASSPGQGVYGYTF
.	TRBJ2-3	.	TRBV27	TGTGCCAGCAGTTTATCGGGCGGCACAGATACGCAGTATTTT	CASSLSGGTDTQYF
TRBD1	TRBJ2-1	.	TRBV7-3	TGTGCCAGCAGCCCTCAACAGGGGAGCAATGAGCAGTTCTTC	CASSPQQGSNEQFF
TRBD1	TRBJ2-2	.	TRBV6-6	TGTGCCAGCAGTTACTCCGGGACAGCCCTCACCGGGGAGCTGTTTTTT	CASSYSGTALTGELFF